A selection of T cell receptor beta chains follows, all from one sample in a study of CD8+CD57+ T cells in acquired aplastic anemia. In TCRdb, the reads were re-called with MiXCR into one record per CDR3 protein. The repertoire holds 100,000 to 150,000 distinct CDR3 sequences, with about 48% as singletons. The sample comprised sorted CD4+, CD8+, or CD8+CD57+ T cells (not recorded which) from PBMCs. These receptors originate from a human donor in good health, serving as a control. The CDR3 runs from the conserved cysteine through the conserved F or W. The order of the fields is CDR3 protein, V gene, J gene.

CASSSQGRTEAFF	TRBV7-2	TRBJ1-1
CASSGTSQETQYF	TRBV2	TRBJ2-5
CASSRDKNQPQHF	TRBV7-2	TRBJ1-5
CASSLGYGGDSEALF	TRBV11-2	TRBJ1-1
CASNDRPRGTGELFF	TRBV2	TRBJ2-2
CAISGEGTGVGNQPQHF	TRBV10-3	TRBJ1-5
CSARDFMISGYTF	TRBV20-1	TRBJ1-2
CASSSNYGYTF	TRBV5-6	TRBJ1-2
CASRKGGSSYEQYF	TRBV6-1	TRBJ2-7
CASSVGQGYEQYF	TRBV19	TRBJ2-7
CASIMGTGDGTEAFF	TRBV6-2/TRBV6-3	TRBJ1-1
CATSAWSVSTDTQYF	TRBV24-1	TRBJ2-3
CAISEPSMDYEQYF	TRBV10-3	TRBJ2-7
CATSPNDRVSGYTF	TRBV24-1	TRBJ1-2
CASSIALHEAFF	TRBV19	TRBJ1-1
CASSPTGTENTEAFF	TRBV18	TRBJ1-1
CASSGGFNSPLHF	TRBV19	TRBJ1-6
CASSHLAGLETQYF	TRBV7-3	TRBJ2-5
CASSSGQGSIYGYTF	TRBV7-9	TRBJ1-2
CASSEQAGSTEAFF	TRBV19	TRBJ1-1
CASSRDPNRNTEAFF	TRBV4-1	TRBJ1-1
CASRVQGIYEQYF	TRBV2	TRBJ2-7
CASSSTRGEQFF	TRBV27	TRBJ2-1
CASALDPANYGYTF	TRBV9	TRBJ1-2
CASSPWGSSNTGELFF	TRBV5-1	TRBJ2-2
CATSGVRDIGLYEQYF	TRBV15	TRBJ2-7
CASSTPTGLAEAFF	TRBV19	TRBJ1-1
CASSLTSRGAGETQYF	TRBV5-1	TRBJ2-5
CASSPRTVVNSPLHF	TRBV3-1	TRBJ1-6
CASSLKGPGVSYNEQFF	TRBV5-4	TRBJ2-1
CASSPGAGGITDTQYF	TRBV4-2	TRBJ2-3
CASSFWTANTGELFF	TRBV11-1	TRBJ2-2
CASSLRPIQQDPYGYTF	TRBV11-2	TRBJ1-2
CASTLGVSTDTPYF	TRBV5-8	TRBJ2-3
CASSLGFGSGNTIYF	TRBV5-1	TRBJ1-3
CASSPLGRGETQYF	TRBV5-1	TRBJ2-5
CASSLAGPTEGNTEAFF	TRBV7-2	TRBJ1-1
CSARDPLDRMVEQFF	TRBV20-1	TRBJ2-1
CASSETQNTGELFF	TRBV10-1	TRBJ2-2
CASRLRGGSTEAFF	TRBV4-1	TRBJ1-1